A single count supports the clone carrying this T cell receptor beta chain. Its antigen is unidentified. Original analysis: Filtering was not the same, since immunoSEQ gave junction-only sequences without quality scores. Profiling relied on immunoSEQ multiplex PCR, and the TCRdb table lists in-frame clones only, not all of them. The DNA was the basis for D and trimming; V, J and clone size are from that table. The sample holds roughly 1,100,000 clones; approximately 76% are singletons and the top ten take roughly 1.4%. From germline, CDR1 is MRHNA and CDR2 SNTAGT. Trimming cost V 3 bases and J 3 bases; bases outside gene matches: 10. The CDR3 sequence is 16 residues long. The data were taken from a study of shared clonotypes between healthy human individuals. Study-wide points: Depth was large, yet rarefaction showed that sorted-subset sequencing was incomplete. Clonotypes shared by all four donors outscored non-shared clonotypes in generation probability. Of the naive CD4 clonotypes, around 5.2% were shared across several donors.

Sequencing input: memory CD4+ T cells sorted from blood. Sample subset: CD45RA-negative fraction. This clonotype originated in a man in his late teens or twenties in good health. The rearrangement uses TRBV6-4 and TRBJ2-7, with 8 bases lining up with TRBD1. CDR3 sequence reads: CASSDQTGVSYYEQYF. Here the CDR3 DNA reads TGTGCCAGCAGTGATCAGACAGGGGTTTCTTACTACGAGCAGTACTTC.